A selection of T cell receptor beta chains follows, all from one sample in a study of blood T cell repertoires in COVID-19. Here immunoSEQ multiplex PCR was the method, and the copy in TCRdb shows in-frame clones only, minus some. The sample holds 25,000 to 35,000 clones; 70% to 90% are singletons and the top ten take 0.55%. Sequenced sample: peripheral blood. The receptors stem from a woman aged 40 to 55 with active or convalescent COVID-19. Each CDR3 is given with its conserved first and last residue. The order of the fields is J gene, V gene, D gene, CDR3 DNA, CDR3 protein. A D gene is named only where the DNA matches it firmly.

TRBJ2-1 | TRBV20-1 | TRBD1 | TGCAGTGCTAGTCCCGGACAGGGTTCGCTCAATGAGCAGTTCTTC | CSASPGQGSLNEQFF
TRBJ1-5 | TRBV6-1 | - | TGTGCCAGCAGTGAACGACAGCCCTATAGCAATCAGCCCCAGCATTTT | CASSERQPYSNQPQHF
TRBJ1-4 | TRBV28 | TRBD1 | TGTGCCAGCAGTTATCTACAGGGGGCGCTAGGTGAAAAACTGTTTTTT | CASSYLQGALGEKLFF
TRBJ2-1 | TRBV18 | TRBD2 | TGTGCCAGCTCACCACTTCCGATTAGCGGGTCCGTTCGAGCTGAGCAGTTCTTC | CASSPLPISGSVRAEQFF
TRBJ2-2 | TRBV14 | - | TGTGCCAGCAGCCAAGTCAGGGGCGGAAACACCGGGGAGCTGTTTTTT | CASSQVRGGNTGELFF
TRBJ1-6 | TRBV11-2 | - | TGTGCCAGCAGCTCGGTGACAGGCCCCGATTCACCCCTCCACTTT | CASSSVTGPDSPLHF
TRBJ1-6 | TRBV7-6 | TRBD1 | TGTGCCAGCAGCTTGGGACAGGGTTTGCCGACCCTCCACTTT | CASSLGQGLPTLHF
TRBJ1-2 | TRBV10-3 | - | TGTGCCATCGGGGGGGACTGGGACTATGGCTACACCTTC | CAIGGDWDYGYTF
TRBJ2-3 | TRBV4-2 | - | TGTGCCAGCAGCCAAGTTGGGGACTGGGCAGATACGCAGTATTTT | CASSQVGDWADTQYF
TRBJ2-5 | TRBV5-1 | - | TGCGCCAGCAGCTCCAGGGTCCAAGAGACCCAGTACTTC | CASSSRVQETQYF
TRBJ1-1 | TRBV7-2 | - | TGTGCCAGCAGCTTAGCCCCGGGGGACACTGAAGCTTTCTTT | CASSLAPGDTEAFF
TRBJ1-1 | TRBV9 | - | TGTGCCAGCAGCGTCGCGGGGGGATTCCCGAACACTGAAGCTTTCTTT | CASSVAGGFPNTEAFF
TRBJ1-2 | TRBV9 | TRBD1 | TGTGCCAGCAGCGCGGGACAGGGGGCGCGTGGCTACACCTTC | CASSAGQGARGYTF